Described below is a single T cell receptor (beta chain) sequence and its context. Its antigen is unidentified. Germline CDR1 and CDR2: SGHAT and FQNNGV. Trimming cost V 5 bases and J 8 bases, with 20 bases left between them. The CDR3 spans 15 residues. The data stem from a study of T-cell memory formation after mild COVID-19. Study-wide results and caveats: The pre-infection memory compartment contained some responding clones, suggesting cross-reactive memory joined.

TCRdb redid the calling of the 5' RACE reads with MiXCR, one entry per CDR3 protein. Among approximately 300,000 distinct CDR3 sequences listed, more than 15% were seen once. The sequenced sample consisted of PBMCs or a T cell subset sorted from them (not recorded which). This clonotype was sampled from a man between 18 and 29 years old who had mild COVID-19 (a few samples of this study predate the infection). Cell type and time point are not known. The chain uses TRBV11-2 and TRBJ2-3; a possible D gene is TRBD1 (6 bases). CDR3 DNA: TGTGCCAGCAGCCCCACGGCTCTTATAGGGGGTACGCAGTATTTT. As protein: CASSPTALIGGTQYF.